A selection of T cell receptor beta chains follows, all from one sample in a study of blood T cell repertoires in COVID-19. The method was immunoSEQ multiplex PCR; TCRdb's version includes in-frame clones alone and lacks a portion of them. The sample gives 250,000 or so clones, approximately 83% of which show up once; around 5.2% is in the top ten. The sequenced material came from peripheral blood. The receptors were sampled from a human donor in a cohort sampled during active COVID-19. CDR3s include the opening cysteine and the closing phenylalanine or tryptophan. A D gene is named only where the DNA matches it firmly. Only part of the rows carry a size: once, few, many, or a class if the clone is expanded.

v_call,clone_size,j_call,d_call,cdr3_aa,cdr3_nt
TRBV2,-,TRBJ2-1,TRBD2,CASSEGASGAVQQFF,TGTGCCAGCAGTGAAGGGGCTAGCGGGGCCGTTCAGCAGTTCTTC
TRBV11-2,-,TRBJ2-4,TRBD2,CASSPGGGLVNIQYF,TGTGCCAGCAGCCCGGGAGGGGGTTTGGTAAACATTCAGTACTTC
TRBV4-2,-,TRBJ2-3,-,CASSQTGTSSSGDTQYF,TGTGCCAGCAGCCAAACCGGGACTTCCTCGTCGGGAGATACGCAGTATTTT
TRBV2,-,TRBJ1-2,-,CASSLQGSHLDYGYTF,TGTGCCAGCAGTTTGCAGGGTAGTCATTTGGACTATGGCTACACCTTC
TRBV5-1,-,TRBJ1-1,TRBD1,CASSLQRLTGGTEAFF,TGCGCCAGCAGCTTGCAGCGGTTGACAGGGGGGACTGAAGCTTTCTTT
TRBV3-1/TRBV3-2,-,TRBJ1-2,-,CASSLRGGGNLYGYTF,TGTGCCAGCAGCCTTCGGGGAGGGGGGAACCTCTATGGCTACACCTTC
TRBV5-4,-,TRBJ2-7,TRBD2,CASSFRSGLAGSLEQYF,TGTGCCAGCAGCTTCCGGTCCGGGCTAGCGGGGAGCCTGGAGCAGTACTTC
TRBV5-4,-,TRBJ2-1,-,CASSFLSLNNEQFF,TGTGCCAGCAGCTTTTTGAGCCTTAACAATGAGCAGTTCTTC
TRBV27,-,TRBJ2-7,TRBD1,CASSEGQGAFRKYF,TGTGCCAGCAGTGAGGGACAGGGGGCCTTTAGAAAGTACTTC
TRBV7-6,many,TRBJ2-3,TRBD2,CASSATSSSGSTDTQYF,TGTGCCAGCAGCGCTACATCATCTAGCGGGAGCACAGATACGCAGTATTTT
TRBV11-2,-,TRBJ1-3,TRBD1,CASSSTGTGAGNTIYF,TGTGCCAGCAGCTCAACCGGGACAGGGGCTGGAAACACCATATATTTT
TRBV2,few,TRBJ2-3,TRBD1,CASRDRVGDTQYF,TGTGCCAGCAGGGACAGGGTCGGAGATACGCAGTATTTT
TRBV27,-,TRBJ2-3,TRBD2,CASSRRTSGSTDTQYF,TGTGCCAGCAGTAGGAGGACTAGCGGGAGCACAGATACGCAGTATTTT
TRBV7-2,-,TRBJ2-2,TRBD1,CASSLRGQGIPGELFF,TGTGCCAGCAGCTTAAGAGGACAGGGGATACCCGGGGAGCTGTTTTTT
TRBV7-6,once,TRBJ2-1,TRBD2,CASSSRLAGGNEQFF,TGTGCCAGCAGCTCGCGACTAGCGGGGGGTAATGAGCAGTTCTTC
TRBV6-1,-,TRBJ2-1,TRBD2,CASSDGTSGSLDSYNEQFF,TGTGCCAGCAGTGATGGGACTAGCGGTTCCCTCGACTCCTACAATGAGCAGTTCTTC
TRBV7-2,-,TRBJ2-3,-,CASSQRRAPRGDTQYF,TGTGCCAGCAGCCAACGGCGGGCCCCTAGAGGAGATACGCAGTATTTT
TRBV2,-,TRBJ2-5,-,CAGDQGNQETQYF,TGTGCCGGAGATCAGGGAAACCAAGAGACCCAGTACTTC